Below, 5 T cell receptor beta chains from the same sample are listed, as sequenced in a study of T cells after posttransplantation cyclophosphamide. Assay used: immunoSEQ multiplex PCR; TCRdb lists only in-frame clones, some missing. The counts give 8,000 or so clones, none of them seen only once; around 50% is held by the top ten. Treatment was busulfan-fludarabine conditioning, a marrow graft, and cyclophosphamide on days +3 and +4. Specimen: PBMCs, collected after allogeneic stem cell transplant with posttransplant cyclophosphamide. These receptors originate from a male patient between 50 and 60 years old who received an allogeneic stem cell transplant from an unrelated donor, was CMV-positive, and had acute GVHD only. Among the T cells, some may be from the graft donor.

This clone was counted ten times or more. V gene TRBV7-2 combines with J gene TRBJ2-2; 7 bases match TRBD1. J lost 6 bases, V lost 7 bases, and 11 bases had no gene match. Germline loops: CDR1 SGHTA, CDR2 FQGNSA. The CDR3 runs to 15 residues. The CDR3 here is CASNIQGQMAGELFF. DNA for the CDR3: TGTGCCAGCAACATCCAGGGACAGATGGCCGGGGAGCTGTTTTTT.

This clone was found many times. The chain recombines TRBV21-1 with TRBJ1-1. TRBV21-1 is flagged as a pseudogene. This CDR3 has 15 residues. CDR3 DNA sequence: TGTGCCAGCATCCCAAAACGGGTTAAAAACACTGAAGCTTTCTTT. Protein sequence: CASIPKRVKNTEAFF.

In its sample, this clone was seen many times. The V gene is TRBV5-6, the J gene TRBJ1-5; TRBD1 is a possible D gene (5 bases). V dropped 1 base and J dropped 1 base, with 12 bases sitting between them. The CDR3 extends over 16 amino acids. CDR1 is SGHDT and CDR2 is YYEEEE in the germline V gene. CDR3 in amino acids: CASSLFRAGSNQPQHF. The CDR3 DNA reads as TGTGCCAGCAGCTTGTTCAGGGCTGGAAGCAATCAGCCCCAGCATTTT.

This clone was detected ten times or more. V usage is TRBV15 and J usage is TRBJ2-2; 10 nucleotides match TRBD2. Germline CDR1 LNHNV, CDR2 YYDKDF (reference sequence). Losses at the gene ends were 0 bases for V and 6 bases for J; bases not matched to a gene: 7. The CDR3 is 17 amino acids. CDR3 DNA sequence: TGTGCCACCAGCAGAGATCTGAGCGGGAGGGCCCCCGGGGAGCTGTTTTTT. Amino acids: CATSRDLSGRAPGELFF.

This clone came up many times. The chain couples TRBV29-1 to TRBJ1-2; D gene unclear. V was cut by 4 bases and J by 8 bases, with 14 bases left in between. In germline, CDR1 is SQVTM, CDR2 ANQGSEA. The CDR3 sequence is 12 residues long. The CDR3 protein is CSVGLMEAGYTF. DNA for the CDR3: TGCAGCGTTGGACTCATGGAAGCGGGCTACACCTTC.